The 28 T cell receptor beta chains listed next were all sequenced from one sample in a study of naive and memory T cell subsets. The library had UMIs added by 3' ligation of an oligonucleotide to TCR cDNA. Amplification of ligated cDNA took four PCR rounds with SP2 and nested alpha and beta constant primers. TCRdb ran MiXCR on the 5' RACE reads and lists one entry per CDR3 protein. The sample consists of tens of thousands of distinct CDR3 sequences, about 7.1% of them appearing once. The receptor set was obtained from a female donor in good health.

This chain uses TRBV7-2 with TRBJ2-5; the match to TRBD2 covers 8 bases. The CDR3 consists of 14 residues. Losses at the gene ends were 10 bases for V and 1 base for J; bases not matched to a gene: 8. In germline, CDR1 is SGHTA, CDR2 FQGNSA. The CDR3 DNA sequence: TGTGCCACCAGTGGCGGGGGGCCCCAAGAGACCCAGTACTTC. Encoded protein: CATSGGGPQETQYF.

This clonotype was observed a few times. The chain joins TRBV5-1 to TRBJ2-3, with D possibly matching TRBD1 (6 bases). Germline-derived CDR1 and CDR2 are SGHRS and YFSETQ. The germline V and J ends were trimmed by 0 bases and 2 bases, with 10 bases remaining between them. The CDR3 has 15 residues. For the CDR3, the DNA is TGCGCCAGCAGCTTGGCCGACAGGACCACAGATACGCAGTATTTT. This translates into CASSLADRTTDTQYF.

The J gene is TRBJ2-2, the V gene TRBV7-9; tentatively, D is TRBD1 or TRBD2 (5 bases each). The length of the CDR3 is 13 residues. Per germline, CDR1 SEHNR and CDR2 FQNEAQ (reference sequence). V was trimmed by 4 bases and J by 4 bases, leaving 7 bases between them. In DNA, the CDR3 is TGTGCCAGCAGCTCGGGGCTCACCGGGGAGCTGTTTTTT. This translates into CASSSGLTGELFF. The full variable domain, in which reference TRBV7-9 and TRBJ2-2 provide the parts outside the CDR3, is DTGVSQNPRHKITKRGQNVTFRCDPISEHNRLYWYRQTLGQGPEFLTYFQNEAQLEKSRLLSDRFSAERPKGSFSTLEIQRTEQGDSAMYLCASSSGLTGELFFGEGSRLTVL.

The sample holds a few counts of this clonotype. This chain uses TRBV20-1 with TRBJ1-6, with no clear D. Deletions cut 5 bases from V and 10 bases from J, with 12 bases between. CDR3 length equals 12 residues. Germline CDR1 is DFQATT and CDR2 is SNEGSKA (reference sequence). CDR3 nucleotides: TGCAGTGCTCGAAGTGCAGAATCACCCCTCCACTTT. Amino acids: CSARSAESPLHF.

The sample holds a few counts of this clonotype. This chain uses TRBV6-1 with TRBJ2-6; D call uncertain. The CDR3 covers 15 residues. V was clipped by 5 bases and J by 0 bases, with 8 bases between them. In germline, CDR1 is MNHNS, CDR2 SASEGT. CDR3 sequence (DNA): TGTGCCAGCAGTCCCGTTAGCTCTGGGGCCAACGTCCTGACTTTC. It is translated as CASSPVSSGANVLTF.

This clonotype was counted between two and nine times. The rearrangement uses TRBV3-1 and TRBJ2-1, with TRBD2 identical over 11 bases. Germline CDR1 is LGHDT and CDR2 is YNNKEL (reference sequence). The CDR3 has 14 residues. V lost 5 bases to trimming and J lost 8 bases; unmatched junction nucleotides: 5. In DNA, the CDR3 is TGTGCCAGCAGCTTTAGCGGGGGGGCCGATGAGCAGTTCTTC. This translates into CASSFSGGADEQFF.

The V call is TRBV14, the J call TRBJ2-7; 9 bases agree with TRBD1. There are 13 residues in the CDR3. Germline loops: CDR1 SGHDN, CDR2 FVKESK. V lost 3 bases and J lost 6; bases outside the gene matches: 3. This CDR3 reads CASSQVDRGEQYF. CDR3 in DNA: TGTGCCAGCAGCCAGGTGGACAGGGGCGAGCAGTACTTC.

The chain links TRBV7-3 to TRBJ2-2; 12 bases are a match to TRBD2. Trimming took 4 bases from V and 0 from J; bases not matched to a gene: 12. This CDR3 comprises 20 residues. CDR1 is SGHTA, CDR2 FQGTGA, per germline. Here the CDR3 DNA reads TGTGCCAGCAGCTCTTCCCGTCTAGCGGGGGGGCCGACGAACACCGGGGAGCTGTTTTTT. It is translated as CASSSSRLAGGPTNTGELFF.

At least ten counts were recorded for this clonotype. The rearrangement joins TRBV4-2 to TRBJ2-6; D might be TRBD2 (5 bases). The CDR3 runs 16 residues. CDR1 and CDR2 (germline): LGHNA, YNFKEQ. Trimming took 0 bases from V and 0 from J, leaving 6 bases between them. The CDR3 nucleotides read TGTGCCAGCAGCCAAGATCGGGGCTCTGGGGCCAACGTCCTGACTTTC. Amino acid sequence: CASSQDRGSGANVLTF.

The rearrangement links TRBV20-1 to TRBJ2-5, with D possibly called TRBD1 or TRBD2 (6 bases each). Trimming left V 5 bases short and J 5 bases short, with 18 bases between. The CDR3 sequence is 14 residues long. Germline V gene data show CDR1 as DFQATT and CDR2 as SNEGSKA (reference sequence). The chain's CDR3 is CSAAGQSNSETQYF. The CDR3 DNA follows: TGCAGTGCTGCGGGACAAAGCAATTCGGAGACCCAGTACTTC.

This clonotype was detected a few times. An end of the junction does not agree with germline; a read error may underlie this. This rearrangement joins TRBV7-7 to TRBJ2-5; possibly TRBD2 for D (5 bases). The germline CDR1 and CDR2 sequences are SSHAT and FNYEAQ (reference sequence). The CDR3 consists of 15 residues. The CDR3 coding sequence is TGTGCTAGCAGCTCCGGACTGGGCAGGCAAGAGACCCAGTACTTC. Translated, it gives CASSSGLGRQETQYF.

A few counts support this clonotype. The chain links TRBV28 to TRBJ1-1; no clear D. The germline CDR1 and CDR2 sequences are MDHEN and SYDVKM. The CDR3 contains 14 residues. The V and J ends lost 1 base and 0 bases respectively, with 6 bases between them. This CDR3 reads CASSLLRMNTEAFF. The DNA for the CDR3 is TGTGCCAGCAGTTTATTGCGTATGAACACTGAAGCTTTCTTT. Filled out from reference TRBV28 and TRBJ1-1, the complete variable domain reads DVKVTQSSRYLVKRTGEKVFLECVQDMDHENMFWYRQDPGLGLRLIYFSYDVKMKEKGDIPEGYSVSREKKERFSLILESASTNQTSMYLCASSLLRMNTEAFFGQGTRLTVV.

The V gene is TRBV6-2 or TRBV6-3, the J gene TRBJ2-1, with D uncertain. The CDR3 has 12 amino acids. CDR1 is MNHEY and CDR2 is SVGEGT in the germline V gene. V lost 6 bases, J lost 0 bases, and 3 bases lay in between. This CDR3 reads CASSRSYNEQFF. Written as DNA, the CDR3 is TGTGCCAGCAGCCGCTCCTACAATGAGCAGTTCTTC.

In this sample, this clonotype turned up many times. This chain connects TRBV11-2 to TRBJ2-2; a weak D match, TRBD1 (6 bases). Germline V gene lookup returns CDR1 SGHAT and CDR2 FQNNGV. Trimming pared 5 bases from V and 1 base from J, leaving 11 bases between. The CDR3 runs to 15 residues. CDR3 protein: CASSPQGRNTGELFF. CDR3 DNA: TGTGCCAGCAGCCCGCAGGGGAGGAACACCGGGGAGCTGTTTTTT.

The chain uses TRBV19 and TRBJ1-2, with D perhaps TRBD1 (6 bases). Trimming took off 7 bases at V and 8 bases at J, with 11 bases between the two ends. Germline V gives CDR1 LNHDA, CDR2 SQIVND (reference sequence). The CDR3 sequence is 11 residues long. CDR3 sequence (DNA): TGTGCCAGTACACAGGGTGTCGGCTACACCTTC. Its protein is CASTQGVGYTF.

This clonotype was seen repeatedly, ten times or more. The J gene is TRBJ1-4, the V gene TRBV12-3 or TRBV12-4; TRBD1 is a possible D gene (5 bases). This CDR3 has 13 amino acids. Trimming shortened V by 1 base and J by 15 bases, and 15 bases separated the two germline ends. DNA for the CDR3: TGTGCCAGCAGTTTAGAGGGGAGCCAGATGTTGTTTTTT. Protein product: CASSLEGSQMLFF.

This clonotype was observed many times. The gene calls are TRBV7-2 and TRBJ2-7; 7 bases align to TRBD2. The CDR3 runs to 15 residues. V shed 1 base and J 1 base; nucleotides not matched to a gene: 4. Germline values: CDR1 SGHTA, CDR2 FQGNSA. CDR3 sequence: CASSLEAGVSYEQYF. The CDR3 nucleotides read TGTGCCAGCAGCTTAGAGGCGGGGGTATCCTACGAGCAGTACTTC.

Comment on this clonotype: One junction end disagrees with the germline gene, perhaps due to a read error. This chain joins TRBV18 and TRBJ1-1; D call uncertain. The CDR3 runs 13 residues. The V gene's germline CDR1 is KGHSH and CDR2 LQKENI. CDR3 in amino acids: CASSPDLNTGAFF. The DNA of the CDR3 is TGTGCCAGCTCACCAGACCTGAACACTGGAGCTTTCTTT.

The sample holds many counts of this clonotype. The V and J genes are TRBV20-1 and TRBJ2-7, with unresolved D. The length of the CDR3 is 13 residues. Germline CDR1 and CDR2: DFQATT and SNEGSKA (reference sequence). V was pared by 3 bases and J by 1 base, with 10 bases between. The CDR3 nucleotides read TGCAGTGCTAGCCGACGGAATTCCTACGAGCAGTACTTC. This gives the protein CSASRRNSYEQYF.

This clonotype appeared many times. CDR3 amino acids: CASSSGQGLYNSPLHF. The CDR3 DNA is TGTGCCAGCAGCTCCGGGCAGGGGCTATATAATTCACCCCTCCACTTT. V gene TRBV11-2 combines with J gene TRBJ1-6; a weak D match, TRBD1 (6 bases). CDR1 and CDR2 (germline): SGHAT, FQNNGV. The V and J ends lost 4 bases and 4 bases respectively, with 14 bases between them. This CDR3 is 16 amino acids long.

This clonotype turned up a few times. The V and J genes are TRBV7-2 and TRBJ1-2; 8 nucleotides match TRBD1. The CDR3 runs to 16 residues. V lost 6 bases, J lost 5 bases, and 14 bases stayed unmatched. The germline gives CDR1 SGHTA, CDR2 FQGNSA. The CDR3 sequence: CASSYLLDRGAYGYTF. CDR3 sequence (DNA): TGTGCCAGCAGTTACTTACTAGACAGGGGAGCATATGGCTACACCTTC.

Here the CDR3 DNA reads TGTGCCAGCAGTTACTCCCCGGGACTAGCGGGGGCCTACGAGCAGTACTTC. This encodes CASSYSPGLAGAYEQYF. This rearrangement joins TRBV6-2 or TRBV6-3 to TRBJ2-7, with 14 bases lining up with TRBD2. The CDR3 contains 17 residues. Unmatched junction bases numbered 3, after V lost 0 bases and J lost 2 bases. CDR1 and CDR2 (germline): MNHEY, SVGEGT.

This clonotype turned up a few times. This sequence joins TRBV11-2 and TRBJ2-1, with 7 bases aligning to TRBD1. The V and J ends lost 8 bases and 8 bases, in that order; junction bases with no gene match: 15. CDR3 size: 15 residues. The germline V gene has CDR1 SGHAT and CDR2 FQNNGV. The CDR3 spells CASGPLPGGRDEQFF. In nucleotides, the CDR3 is TGTGCCAGCGGCCCTCTCCCAGGGGGAAGGGATGAGCAGTTCTTC.

This clonotype has a handful of counts. The V and J genes are TRBV27 and TRBJ2-4, with D possibly matching TRBD1 (6 bases). Germline CDR1 reads MNHEY; CDR2 reads SMNVEV (reference sequence). This CDR3 region has 17 residues. Trimming removed 5 bases from V and 1 base from J, with 18 bases in between. CDR3 in DNA: TGTGCCAGCAGTACCACCAGGGGTGTCATGGCCAAAAACATTCAGTACTTC. Translated: CASSTTRGVMAKNIQYF.

This clonotype occurred a few times. The chain is built from TRBV19 and TRBJ1-6, with a weak D call TRBD1 (6 bases). Trimming took off 3 bases at V and 7 bases at J, with 13 bases between the two ends. The CDR3 runs to 15 residues. Germline loops: CDR1 LNHDA, CDR2 SQIVND (reference sequence). The CDR3 sequence is CASSIGGQGNSPLHF. CDR3 bases: TGTGCCAGTAGTATCGGGGGCCAGGGAAATTCACCCCTCCACTTT.

This clonotype was recorded a few times. V gene TRBV12-3 or TRBV12-4 combines with J gene TRBJ1-4; D not resolved. Trimming stripped 3 bases from V and 8 bases from J, with 10 bases between. The CDR3 has 13 residues. This CDR3 reads CASSLASTEKLFF. CDR3 sequence (DNA): TGTGCCAGCAGTTTGGCCAGTACGGAAAAACTGTTTTTT.

This clonotype was found many times. Here the CDR3 DNA reads TGTGCCAGCCGGGAGGGGGCTAGTGAAGCTTTCTTT. Translating gives CASREGASEAFF. This chain uses TRBV9 with TRBJ1-1, with 7 bases matching TRBD1. Germline V gene sequence: CDR1 SGDLS, CDR2 YYNGEE. The V gene end was trimmed by 7 bases and the J gene end by 7 bases; junction bases not matched to a gene: 7. This CDR3 is built from 12 residues.

The chain employs TRBV6-5 and TRBJ2-7; D is unclear. Trimming removed 6 bases at V and 2 bases at J, with 14 bases between. The CDR3 is 14 residues long. Germline CDR1 and CDR2: MNHEY and SVGAGI. Here the CDR3 DNA reads TGTGCCAGCAGACGACACGAAGTTACCTACGAGCAGTACTTC. It specifies CASRRHEVTYEQYF.